This T cell receptor (beta chain) was identified during a study of blood T cell repertoires in COVID-19. Original processing methods: By means of reference gene primer amplification, nucleated cell counts were estimated. The data were produced by immunoSEQ multiplex PCR, yet TCRdb's version contains in-frame clones alone and is incomplete. The V and J calls and the clone size are those of that table, but D and trimming were determined from the DNA. The table records some 210,000 clones, roughly 86% of them present only once. V was clipped by 5 bases and J by 10 bases; unmatched bases: 11. Germline-derived CDR1 and CDR2 are SGHTA and FQGTGA. The CDR3 loop spans 13 amino acids.

Sequenced: PBMCs or T cells enriched from blood (not recorded which). This receptor was taken from a man between 18 and 35 years old with acute COVID-19. The J gene is TRBJ2-7, the V gene TRBV7-3, with TRBD2 matching 7 bases. The CDR3 bases are TGTGCCAGCAGCCGGTCCGGGCGGGAGCCCCAGTACTTC. Translating it yields CASSRSGREPQYF.